This T cell receptor (beta chain) originates from a study of regulatory T cells in long-lasting Graves disease. With regard to this clonotype: Antigen: not known.

iRepertoire HTBI primers and Arm-PCR of CDR3 regions built TCR beta libraries. In the original analysis: Throughout the samples, researchers identified some 57 TRBV and some 14 TRBJ segments. TCRdb recomputed calls from the multiplex PCR reads with MiXCR, one row per CDR3 protein. What appears here as the V and J calls and clone size reflects TCRdb's work, not the paper's. The profile covers around 420,000 distinct CDR3 sequences, with 15% to 17% appearing a single time and about 20% taken by the ten largest. Time point indicated: newly diagnosed GD, antithyroid drugs for less than 3 months. PBMCs provided the RNA from which the TCR library was made. Study-level findings and limits: More public clonotypes were shared by persistent patients (around 2,800) than by new patients (fewer than 1,000). Study of thyroid tissue was not done, with only peripheral blood studied.

This clonotype was obtained from a female donor with Graves disease. The sample was peripheral blood mononuclear cells (PBMCs), taken at new diagnosis, from a patient treated with antithyroid drugs.

CDR3 loop: CASSHARTSGRANQYF. The CDR3 region has the DNA TGTGCCAGCAGCCACGCTCGGACTAGCGGGAGGGCTAACCAGTACTTC. V is TRBV14 and J is TRBJ2-5; TRBD2 aligns across 15 bases. Germline-derived CDR1 and CDR2 are SGHDN and FVKESK. This CDR3 comprises 16 residues. V trimming: 3 bases; J trimming: 10 bases; junction bases outside the gene matches: 9. Based on the CDR3 plus reference TRBV14 and TRBJ2-5, the full variable domain is EAGVTQFPSHSVIEKGQTVTLRCDPISGHDNLYWYRRVMGKEIKFLLHFVKESKQDESGMPNNRFLAERTGGTYSTLKVQPAELEDSGVYFCASSHARTSGRANQYFGPGTRLLVL.